The source of this T cell receptor beta chain is a study of blood T cell repertoires in COVID-19. In the study overall: Sites across the United States, Italy and Spain contributed samples from acute and convalescent COVID-19. PBMCs, B-cell-depleted T cells, or T cells were the source of the cDNA or gDNA that made up the material.

Some clones are missing from TCRdb's copy, which holds only in-frame ones; the method was immunoSEQ multiplex PCR. The sample records about 210,000 clones, over 60% being singletons. The germline V and J ends were trimmed by 8 bases and 3 bases, with 9 bases remaining between them. The CDR3 covers 12 residues. CDR1 and CDR2 from the germline V gene are LNHDA and SQIVND (reference sequence). This clone has more than one count but fewer than ten. The origin of this receptor is a woman in her 70s with acute or convalescent COVID-19. The specimen was peripheral blood. J is TRBJ2-3 and V is TRBV19, with D possibly TRBD1 on 5 matching bases. The CDR3 region has the DNA TGTGCCAGTGAAGGGGCTACAGATACGCAGTATTTT. As protein: CASEGATDTQYF.